The 6 T cell receptor beta chains below come from one sample, sequenced in a study of OX40 agonist ivuxolimab in advanced cancers. Clones were sequenced by immunoSEQ multiplex PCR, and TCRdb holds only the in-frame ones, with some missing. The table includes some 80,000 clones, 92% detected once. The sample was CD4+ or CD8+ T cells sorted from blood, taken in a trial of the OX40 agonist ivuxolimab. The receptor set was obtained from an adult with an advanced solid tumor such as melanoma, head and neck, liver or kidney cancer.

The chain employs TRBV12-5 and TRBJ1-5; D ambiguous. The germline CDR1 and CDR2 sequences are LGHNT and FRNRAP. This CDR3 is 14 amino acids long. V was cut by 2 bases and J by 6 bases, with 11 bases left in between. CDR3 nucleotides: TGTGCTAGTGGTTTGTCGGATTTTGGTCAGCCCCAGCATTTT. It translates to CASGLSDFGQPQHF.

The CDR3 nucleotides are TGTGCCAGCAGACGACCCCCCCGACAGGGGGCTGCGGGCTACACCTTC. Its protein is CASRRPPRQGAAGYTF. This rearrangement joins TRBV5-8 to TRBJ1-2; TRBD1 aligns across 10 bases. Trimming cost V 5 bases and J 8 bases; bases outside gene matches: 15. This CDR3 is built from 16 residues. Looked up from germline, CDR1 is SGHTS and CDR2 is YDEGEE.

This clone occurred a few times. The chain carries TRBV5-8 and TRBJ1-2, with D possibly matching TRBD1 (5 bases). This CDR3 has 13 residues. Per germline, CDR1 SGHTS and CDR2 YDEGEE. The V end lost 5 bases, the J end lost 4 bases, and 12 bases lay between the germline ends. The CDR3 reads CASRAGTAYGYTF. The DNA of the CDR3 is TGTGCCAGCAGGGCCGGGACGGCCTATGGCTACACCTTC.

V usage is TRBV2 and J usage is TRBJ1-2; D is unclear. V was pared by 3 bases and J by 4 bases, with 15 bases between. The CDR3 length is 15 residues. CDR1 SNHLY and CDR2 FYNNEI come from the germline V gene. CDR3 in amino acids: CASSDIVSPIYGYTF. The CDR3 region has the DNA TGTGCCAGCAGTGATATAGTCAGTCCCATCTATGGCTACACCTTC.

The gene calls are TRBV5-6 and TRBJ1-1, with 8 bases matching TRBD1. Per germline, CDR1 SGHDT and CDR2 YYEEEE. V trimming: 3 bases; J trimming: 2 bases; junction bases outside the gene matches: 15. The CDR3 has 18 amino acids. CDR3 nucleotide sequence: TGTGCCAGCAGCTCCCTGGACAGGGCCGTTATAGATAACACTGAAGCTTTCTTT. Encoded protein: CASSSLDRAVIDNTEAFF. Together with reference TRBV5-6 and TRBJ1-1, the CDR3 gives the full variable domain: DAGVTQSPTHLIKTRGQQVTLRCSPKSGHDTVSWYQQALGQGPQFIFQYYEEEERQRGNFPDRFSGHQFPNYSSELNVNALLLGDSALYLCASSSLDRAVIDNTEAFFGQGTRLTVV.

The chain has TRBV6-1 and TRBJ1-1; no clear D. Between the trimmed V and J ends, which lost 7 bases and 6 bases, there was a span of 21 bases. This CDR3 region has 15 residues. Looked up from germline, CDR1 is MNHNS and CDR2 is SASEGT. Here the CDR3 DNA reads TGTGCCAGCACCAAATGGGAGTATCCTCACCCTGAAGCTTTCTTT. Translating gives CASTKWEYPHPEAFF.